Following are 12 T cell receptor beta chains from one sample sequenced in a study of blood T cell repertoires in COVID-19. Profiling relied on immunoSEQ multiplex PCR, and the TCRdb table lists in-frame clones only, not all of them. This table has around 220,000 clones, nearly 90% appearing once. Sequences were obtained from PBMCs or T cells enriched from blood (not recorded which). These receptors were obtained from a man in his thirties or forties who had been exposed to COVID-19.

J is TRBJ1-2 and V is TRBV29-1, with 8 bases that match TRBD1. V was clipped by 1 base and J by 6 bases; unmatched bases: 7. This CDR3 spans 14 amino acids. Germline CDR1 reads SQVTM; CDR2 reads ANQGSEA. The CDR3 coding sequence is TGCAGCGTTGAAGTTAGACAGGGGATTGATGGCTACACCTTC. Translated, it gives CSVEVRQGIDGYTF.

The chain combines TRBV6-5 with TRBJ2-7; perhaps TRBD2 as D (5 bases). The CDR3 covers 13 residues. Germline V gene lookup returns CDR1 MNHEY and CDR2 SVGAGI. V lost 7 bases, J lost 6 bases, and 16 bases lay in between. The CDR3 is CASTIVEGGEQYF. In nucleotides, the CDR3 is TGTGCCAGCACCATAGTTGAAGGAGGCGAGCAGTACTTC.

This sequence joins TRBV7-3 and TRBJ2-1, with TRBD2 identical over 8 bases. The germline gives CDR1 SGHTA, CDR2 FQGTGA. The CDR3 extends over 12 amino acids. The trim removed 8 bases at V and 12 bases at J, leaving 9 bases unmatched. The CDR3 DNA follows: TGTGCCAGCTCCAACGGGGGGGTAGCGCAGTTCTTC. Protein sequence: CASSNGGVAQFF.

J is TRBJ1-4 and V is TRBV19; the D gene is possibly TRBD1 (6 bases). V was clipped by 5 bases and J by 5 bases, with 15 bases between them. The V gene's germline CDR1 is LNHDA and CDR2 SQIVND (reference sequence). This CDR3 spans 15 amino acids. CDR3 amino acids: CASSRGSRGNEKLFF. For the CDR3, the DNA is TGTGCCAGTAGTCGAGGGAGTAGGGGGAATGAAAAACTGTTTTTT.

The chain links TRBV30 to TRBJ2-2, with 8 positions matching TRBD1. Germline values: CDR1 GTSNPN, CDR2 SVGIG (reference sequence). Trimming cost V 5 bases and J 5 bases; bases outside gene matches: 7. CDR3 length: 14 amino acids. CDR3 sequence reads: CAWHPTGGTGELFF. The CDR3 nucleotides are TGTGCCTGGCACCCAACAGGGGGAACCGGGGAGCTGTTTTTT.

This sequence joins TRBV19 and TRBJ2-2; 8 bases are a match to TRBD2. The germline gives CDR1 LNHDA, CDR2 SQIVND (reference sequence). The CDR3 extends over 16 amino acids. V lost 4 bases to trimming and J lost 3 bases; unmatched junction nucleotides: 7. CDR3 bases: TGTGCCAGTAGTACCAGCGGGGGCCGCTACACCGGGGAGCTGTTTTTT. Protein: CASSTSGGRYTGELFF.

The CDR3 is CASSESGGANVLTF. In DNA, the CDR3 is TGTGCCAGCAGTGAATCAGGTGGGGCCAACGTCCTGACTTTC. The chain employs TRBV25-1 and TRBJ2-6, with D hard to call. The CDR3 spans 14 residues. The germline gives CDR1 MGHDK, CDR2 SYGVNS. The V gene lost 1 base and the J gene lost 3 bases, with 4 bases spanning the gap.

The chain employs TRBV9 and TRBJ2-3; 9 bases map to TRBD2. CDR3 length: 16 residues. Germline V lookup: CDR1 SGDLS, CDR2 YYNGEE. Unmatched junction bases numbered 6, after V lost 2 bases and J lost 2 bases. This CDR3 is CASSVSAGGLTDTQYF. The CDR3 DNA reads TGTGCCAGCAGCGTGTCGGCGGGGGGGCTCACAGATACGCAGTATTTT.

The chain is built from TRBV5-6 and TRBJ1-5, with D uncertain. V was trimmed by 1 base and J by 7 bases, leaving 9 bases between them. There are 13 residues in the CDR3. CDR1 is SGHDT, CDR2 YYEEEE, per germline. The CDR3 loop is CASSLFTKQPQHF. CDR3 bases: TGTGCCAGCAGCTTGTTCACAAAGCAGCCCCAGCATTTT.

The V call is TRBV4-2, the J call TRBJ2-5; 8 bases agree with TRBD2. Germline V CDR1 and CDR2: LGHNA, YNFKEQ. V was pared by 1 base and J by 4 bases, with 11 bases of the junction left unmatched. This CDR3 is built from 17 residues. The CDR3 reads CASSQVAGNLEGETQYF. The DNA for the CDR3 is TGTGCCAGCAGCCAAGTAGCGGGGAACCTAGAAGGAGAGACCCAGTACTTC.

This sequence joins TRBV7-9 and TRBJ2-1; the match to TRBD2 covers 12 bases. Losses at the gene ends were 7 bases for V and 12 bases for J; bases not matched to a gene: 10. Germline V gene data show CDR1 as SEHNR and CDR2 as FQNEAQ (reference sequence). The CDR3 sequence is 14 residues long. DNA for the CDR3: TGTGCCAGCAAAGGTTCTAGCGGGGGGGCCGTGCAGTTCTTC. As protein: CASKGSSGGAVQFF.

The rearrangement joins TRBV7-9 to TRBJ1-5; D may be TRBD1 (5 bases). Trimming removed 2 bases at V and 2 bases at J, with 10 bases between. In germline, CDR1 is SEHNR, CDR2 FQNEAQ (reference sequence). CDR3 length: 15 residues. The CDR3, as DNA: TGTGCCAGCAGCTTAAGACCGGGGGGCAATCAGCCCCAGCATTTT. This encodes CASSLRPGGNQPQHF.